The clone carrying this TCR beta chain has only a few counts. Its target is unknown. These data come from a study of blood T cells in healthy people across ages. Sample-barcoded 5' priming and a J-beta primer mix drove a second PCR of 7 to 11 cycles. The template-switch adaptor, which had 12 random nucleotides, put a tag on each cDNA molecule. TCRdb itself ran the 5' RACE reads through MiXCR, one entry per CDR3 protein. The table records more than 700,000 distinct CDR3 sequences, about half of them present only once. Regarding the study as a whole: Observed TCR beta diversity per million T cells went down as age went up. This fall followed a roughly linear course with age. Researchers judged that diversity estimates from one million T cells fell short of true values. A strong correlation between TCR beta diversity and naive T cell percentage was seen.

Material for sequencing was blood. The TCR comes from a man at least 80 years old in good health.

As DNA, the CDR3 is TGCAGCGCCGAGGGGGGGCTAGCCCCCCATGGAGGTGAGCAGTTCTTC. This translates into CSAEGGLAPHGGEQFF. The chain recombines TRBV29-1 with TRBJ2-1; perhaps TRBD2 as D (7 bases). The CDR3 runs 16 residues. CDR1 SQVTM and CDR2 ANQGSEA come from the germline V gene. V was shortened by 7 bases and J by 9 bases, with 28 bases between the two germline ends.